Listed below are T cell receptor beta chains from one sample, sequenced in a study of blood T cells in healthy people across ages. MiXCR, applied by TCRdb to the 5' RACE reads, yields one record per CDR3 protein. The sample contains about 1 million distinct CDR3 sequences, less than 50% of which appear only once. The sequenced sample was blood. The receptor set was obtained from a woman in her sixties in good health. CDR3s include the opening cysteine and the closing phenylalanine or tryptophan. A D gene is named only where the DNA matches it firmly.

>-|TRBV20-1
CSARHTGMGEAFF
>-|TRBV5-5
CASSSGARGTEAFF
>TRBD1|TRBV6-2/TRBV6-3
CASSYPPDRAVSGANVLTF
>TRBD1|TRBV24-1
CATMGQGEHTDTQYF
>-|TRBV12-3/TRBV12-4
CASRRGGYYGYTF
>-|TRBV5-5
CASKNRDRLQELFF
>TRBD1|TRBV12-3/TRBV12-4
CASSETTGAGYGYTF
>-|TRBV6-5
CASSPLGSSPYEQYF
>-|TRBV15
CATSGPRADTQYF
>TRBD2|TRBV20-1
CSATPTSGFIKYF
>TRBD2|TRBV19
CASSISGLAINEQFF
>-|TRBV29-1
CSVTRYLRTLSRDNEQYF
>-|TRBV5-1
CASSLGTRGDEKLFF
>-|TRBV7-6
CASRTGHRSTEAFF
>-|TRBV12-3/TRBV12-4
CASSLRPGINEQFF
>-|TRBV27
CASSSFTPRRMNTEAFF
>TRBD2|TRBV27
CARNGGGGLDNEQFF
>TRBD2|TRBV24-1
CATSEGDYGTDTQYF
>TRBD1|TRBV7-9
CASSTGDRGSYEQYF
>-|TRBV7-8
CASSLSLVQGAQYF
>-|TRBV4-1
CASSQDSAALVSRQFF
>TRBD1|TRBV4-2
CASSQDEGQGTQYF
>-|TRBV4-2
CASSPSSTYNEQFF
>TRBD1|TRBV30
CAGDLQGTEAFF
>TRBD2|TRBV5-1
CASSSSSGEGWNEQFF
>TRBD2|TRBV20-1
CSARLAGGPVTQYF
>TRBD1|TRBV28
CASTVGGQGPYEQYF
>-|TRBV7-9
CAGNSGEGYGYTF
>TRBD2|TRBV4-2
CASSLSGLAGRETQYF
>TRBD1|TRBV20-1
CSANTRGQTIYEQYF
>TRBD1|TRBV7-9
CASSLDRVLETQYF
>TRBD1|TRBV15
CATSRGLGQHRYF
>-|TRBV5-1
CASSPFWGSQGNTEAFF
>TRBD1|TRBV9
CASSGAGGSEETQYF
>-|TRBV14
CASSQDGNSYNEQFF
>-|TRBV5-6
CADILFFTRNSGYSYEQYF
>-|TRBV11-2
CASSLVISGGGYGYTF
>TRBD2|TRBV20-1
CSGGLASGEQFF
>-|TRBV27
CASSPRPSEQFF
>TRBD2|TRBV12-3/TRBV12-4
CASRSGTRNGLYEQYF
>TRBD1|TRBV5-1
CASLTTGRSSYEQYF
>TRBD2|TRBV7-3
CASSLVAGAYNEQFF
>-|TRBV27
CASSDLGSISYEQYF
>TRBD1|TRBV11-2
CASSLEGGWETQYF
>TRBD2|TRBV20-1
CSARASGGISAEVQYF
>-|TRBV5-1
CASSPAGGGIDEQYF
>TRBD1|TRBV10-3
CAAGGGGGSEAFF
>TRBD1|TRBV12-3/TRBV12-4
CASSPGQGSTDTQYF
>TRBD2|TRBV6-6
CASTSTSGYQYF
>TRBD1|TRBV7-6
CASSLTGQGPEQFF